The 9 T cell receptor beta chains in this list originate from one sample, sequenced in a study of T cells after yellow fever vaccination. TCRdb re-analysed the 5' RACE reads in MiXCR, keeping a single row per CDR3 protein. The repertoire holds under 350,000 distinct CDR3 sequences, roughly 3.9% seen once, with roughly 25% in the top ten. The sample in question was PBMCs, obtained 5 days after the yellow fever booster vaccination. These receptors were taken from a man aged 18 to 29 who received the YFV17D yellow fever vaccine.

The chain carries TRBV29-1 and TRBJ2-7; weak D call: TRBD1 (6 bases). Germline V lookup: CDR1 SQVTM, CDR2 ANQGSEA. V shed 0 bases and J shed 2 bases, with 11 bases lying between them. The CDR3 length is 14 residues. The DNA for the CDR3 is TGCAGCGTTGAAGATCCCGGACAGACCTACGAGCAGTACTTC. Protein sequence: CSVEDPGQTYEQYF.

This clonotype was seen at least ten times. The chain employs TRBV4-2 and TRBJ1-1; unclear D gene. Germline CDR1 LGHNA, CDR2 YNFKEQ. Trimming removed 0 bases from V and 0 bases from J, with 11 bases in between. The CDR3 has 16 amino acids. CDR3 DNA sequence: TGTGCCAGCAGCCAAGATTGGCCGGGGATGAACACTGAAGCTTTCTTT. Its translation is CASSQDWPGMNTEAFF.

The chain employs TRBV2 and TRBJ1-5; D might be TRBD1 (6 bases). Looked up from germline, CDR1 is SNHLY and CDR2 is FYNNEI. The CDR3 runs to 13 residues. Deletions cut 9 bases from V and 4 bases from J, with 13 bases between. The CDR3, as DNA: TGTGCCAGTATGGGGGGCGGGAATCAGCCCCAGCATTTT. Protein: CASMGGGNQPQHF.

This clonotype was detected only a few times. The chain is built from TRBV6-5 and TRBJ2-3; 13 nucleotides align to TRBD2. This CDR3 has 15 amino acids. CDR1 and CDR2 from the germline V gene are MNHEY and SVGAGI. The ends lost 5 bases at V and 5 bases at J; junction bases unmatched: 4. Here the CDR3 reads CASSVLAGGQDTQYF. The CDR3 DNA reads TGTGCCAGCAGTGTACTAGCGGGGGGGCAAGATACGCAGTATTTT.

The V call is TRBV5-1, the J call TRBJ2-3; the D is unclear. V lost 4 bases and J lost 2, with 11 bases in between. Per the germline V gene, CDR1 is SGHRS and CDR2 is YFSETQ. This CDR3 is built from 14 residues. Written as DNA, the CDR3 is TGCGCCAGCAGCCCCCTGGCGAACACAGATACGCAGTATTTT. Its translation is CASSPLANTDTQYF. Full variable domain (outside the CDR3, taken from reference TRBV5-1 and TRBJ2-3): KAGVTQTPRYLIKTRGQQVTLSCSPISGHRSVSWYQQTPGQGLQFLFEYFSETQRNKGNFPGRFSGRQFSNSRSEMNVSTLELGDSALYLCASSPLANTDTQYFGPGTRLTVL.

The chain joins TRBV24-1 to TRBJ2-5; 10 bases fit TRBD1. The CDR3 spans 15 residues. In germline, CDR1 is KGHDR, CDR2 SFDVKD. The junction had 2 bases not matched to a gene; V was cut back by 2 bases and J by 3 bases. The CDR3 loop is CATSDSGTGEETQYF. The CDR3 bases are TGTGCCACCAGTGATTCCGGGACAGGGGAAGAGACCCAGTACTTC.

This chain connects TRBV20-1 to TRBJ2-1; 7 bases fit TRBD2. Losses at the gene ends were 3 bases for V and 2 bases for J; bases not matched to a gene: 4. The CDR3 totals 14 residues. From germline, CDR1 is DFQATT and CDR2 SNEGSKA (reference sequence). CDR3 bases: TGCAGTGCTAGGGAGCGGGGAACCTACAATGAGCAGTTCTTC. As protein: CSARERGTYNEQFF.

The CDR3 is CSARLWGGNEQFF. The DNA for the CDR3 is TGCAGTGCCCGGTTGTGGGGAGGCAATGAGCAGTTCTTC. The gene calls are TRBV20-1 and TRBJ2-1; a possible D gene is TRBD2 (6 bases). The CDR3 length is 13 residues. Looked up from germline, CDR1 is DFQATT and CDR2 is SNEGSKA (reference sequence). The V gene lost 6 bases and the J gene lost 6 bases, with 15 bases spanning the gap.

This clonotype was observed a handful of times. This rearrangement joins TRBV12-3 or TRBV12-4 to TRBJ2-1; a possible D gene is TRBD2 (6 bases). The CDR3 totals 15 residues. V shed 7 bases and J shed 5 bases, with 18 bases lying between them. CDR3 DNA: TGTGCCAGCAACGACTGGGGGACGGGGGACAATGAGCAGTTCTTC. Translated: CASNDWGTGDNEQFF.